Following are 20 T cell receptor beta chains from one sample sequenced in a study of CD8+ T cells in alopecia areata. Stated treatment: oral pan-JAK inhibitor, 5-10 mg twice daily. As the sequencing template, cDNA was produced by extracting RNA and reverse transcribing it. Produced via immunoSEQ multiplex PCR; TCRdb's table is partial and in-frame only. The sample lists 180,000 or so clones; roughly half were seen once. The source was CD8+ T cells sorted from blood, collected at roughly week 53, from a patient treated with tofacitinib. The receptors shown here come from a human donor with alopecia areata.

The rearrangement uses TRBV4-2 and TRBJ1-5, with TRBD1 as a possible D gene (6 bases). The CDR3 is made up of 15 amino acids. The V gene lost 1 base and the J gene lost 2 bases, with 9 bases spanning the gap. Germline V gene data show CDR1 as LGHNA and CDR2 as YNFKEQ. CDR3 bases: TGTGCCAGCAGCCAAGGACAGGAGGGCAATCAGCCCCAGCATTTT. It is translated as CASSQGQEGNQPQHF.

This rearrangement joins TRBV9 to TRBJ1-5, with no clear D. Germline CDR1 and CDR2: SGDLS and YYNGEE. V gave up 0 bases and J gave up 3 bases, with 4 bases separating them. The CDR3 sequence is 13 residues long. The CDR3 DNA reads as TGTGCCAGCAGCGTAGGACCCAATCAGCCCCAGCATTTT. Residues: CASSVGPNQPQHF.

The chain uses TRBV18 and TRBJ2-7, with D possibly called TRBD1 or TRBD2 (5 bases each). The CDR3 loop spans 14 amino acids. Trimming removed 0 bases at V and 3 bases at J, with 9 bases between. Germline assignment: CDR1 KGHSH and CDR2 LQKENI. CDR3: CASSPPGVGYEQYF. In DNA, the CDR3 is TGTGCCAGCTCACCACCGGGGGTAGGCTACGAGCAGTACTTC.

This chain uses TRBV20-1 with TRBJ1-4; D uncertain. From germline, CDR1 is DFQATT and CDR2 SNEGSKA (reference sequence). The CDR3 consists of 11 residues. V lost 1 base and J lost 13, with 10 bases in between. CDR3 sequence (DNA): TGCAGTGCTAGAGTTTCGGAAGGACTGTTTTTT. The encoded protein is CSARVSEGLFF.

The chain has TRBV9 and TRBJ1-1; 9 nucleotides match TRBD1. The CDR3 extends over 18 amino acids. J was trimmed by 0 bases and V by 1 base; bases with no gene match: 10. Germline CDR1 SGDLS, CDR2 YYNGEE. The CDR3 DNA reads TGTGCCAGCAGCGTACTGTACAGGGGGCAGGTGATGAACACTGAAGCTTTCTTT. It is translated as CASSVLYRGQVMNTEAFF.

The chain recombines TRBV7-9 with TRBJ2-2, with D uncertain. CDR3 length equals 15 residues. V lost 1 base, J lost 4 bases, and 10 bases lay in between. Germline values: CDR1 SEHNR, CDR2 FQNEAQ (reference sequence). As DNA, the CDR3 is TGTGCCAGCAGCTTAGTTATAGGGCCCACCGGGGAGCTGTTTTTT. Amino acids: CASSLVIGPTGELFF.

A few counts support this clone. The chain is built from TRBV10-3 and TRBJ2-5, with 10 bases identical to TRBD2. Germline CDR1 reads ENHRY; CDR2 reads SYGVKD. Trimming cost V 2 bases and J 2 bases; bases outside gene matches: 2. The CDR3 consists of 15 residues. CDR3 in DNA: TGTGCCATCAGTGAGGCTAGCGGGAGACAAGAGACCCAGTACTTC. Translated: CAISEASGRQETQYF.

This clone has only a few counts. V gene TRBV29-1 combines with J gene TRBJ2-7; no definite D call. This CDR3 is 13 amino acids long. Germline V gives CDR1 SQVTM, CDR2 ANQGSEA. Deletions cut 2 bases from V and 5 bases from J, with 13 bases between. The CDR3: CSVEIPVGNEQYF. The CDR3 DNA is TGCAGCGTTGAAATACCGGTTGGGAACGAGCAGTACTTC.

The V and J genes are TRBV9 and TRBJ2-3; TRBD1 matches 7 bases. Germline CDR1 is SGDLS and CDR2 is YYNGEE. V dropped 0 bases and J dropped 5; count of bases not matched to a gene: 3. CDR3 length equals 14 residues. The CDR3 nucleotides read TGTGCCAGCAGCGTAGAAGGGGGCAGAGATACGCAGTATTTT. Translating gives CASSVEGGRDTQYF.

The gene calls are TRBV29-1 and TRBJ1-1; D call uncertain. The CDR3 runs to 13 residues. Germline lookup yields CDR1 SQVTM and CDR2 ANQGSEA. The V and J ends lost 7 bases and 3 bases respectively, with 15 bases between them. CDR3 sequence: CSGRTHLDTEAFF. The DNA of the CDR3 is TGCAGCGGCAGGACTCATCTGGACACTGAAGCTTTCTTT.

The V call is TRBV29-1, the J call TRBJ2-7; D is possibly TRBD1 (6 bases). From germline, CDR1 is SQVTM and CDR2 ANQGSEA. There are 12 residues in the CDR3. V lost 6 bases and J 0 bases, leaving 9 bases between the germline ends. For the CDR3, the DNA is TGCAGCGTGCAGGGGCTCTCCTACGAGCAGTACTTC. Its translation is CSVQGLSYEQYF.

This clone was detected a few times. The chain couples TRBV20-1 to TRBJ1-4; D call uncertain. This CDR3 region has 10 residues. Germline lookup yields CDR1 DFQATT and CDR2 SNEGSKA (reference sequence). V gave up 5 bases and J gave up 8 bases, with 6 bases separating them. The CDR3 DNA reads as TGCAGTGCTTTTCGGGAAAAACTGTTTTTT. The encoded protein is CSAFREKLFF.

The chain uses TRBV10-3 and TRBJ1-1; 7 bases align to TRBD1. Looked up from germline, CDR1 is ENHRY and CDR2 is SYGVKD. Unmatched junction bases numbered 10, after V lost 11 bases and J lost 1 base. The CDR3 is 14 amino acids. The CDR3, as DNA: TGTGCCTCCTGGAATCAGGGGGAGAACACTGAAGCTTTCTTT. Its translation: CASWNQGENTEAFF.

The chain is built from TRBV25-1 and TRBJ2-3; TRBD2 is a possible D gene (5 bases). The CDR3 has 14 amino acids. Trimming shortened V by 8 bases and J by 2 bases, and 14 bases separated the two germline ends. Germline V gives CDR1 MGHDK, CDR2 SYGVNS. DNA for the CDR3: TGTGCCAGCTGGAGGCAGGTCCTCACAGATACGCAGTATTTT. Amino acid sequence: CASWRQVLTDTQYF. Full variable domain (outside the CDR3, taken from reference TRBV25-1 and TRBJ2-3): EADIYQTPRYLVIGTGKKITLECSQTMGHDKMYWYQQDPGMELHLIHYSYGVNSTEKGDLSSESTVSRIRTEHFPLTLESARPSHTSQYLCASWRQVLTDTQYFGPGTRLTVL.

In regard to this clone: The same CDR3 is also encoded by other DNA sequences in this sample. CDR3 in DNA: TGTGCCTGGAGTGTCATGGGGAACACTGAAGCTTTCTTT. Translation: CAWSVMGNTEAFF. The chain uses TRBV30 and TRBJ1-1; D is unresolved. The germline V gene encodes CDR1 GTSNPN and CDR2 SVGIG (reference sequence). CDR3 length equals 13 residues. Trimming pared 0 bases from V and 1 base from J, leaving 6 bases between.

This clone was counted ten times or more. This chain connects TRBV18 to TRBJ1-1, with 8 bases fitting TRBD1. The junction had 5 bases not matched to a gene; V was cut back by 0 bases and J by 5 bases. CDR3 length: 15 amino acids. Per germline, CDR1 KGHSH and CDR2 LQKENI. The CDR3 region has the DNA TGTGCCAGCTCACCACCGGGACAGGTAGATACTGAAGCTTTCTTT. The encoded protein is CASSPPGQVDTEAFF.

The chain has TRBV27 and TRBJ2-3, with 7 bases lining up with TRBD1. The CDR3 consists of 14 residues. Germline values: CDR1 MNHEY, CDR2 SMNVEV (reference sequence). The junction had 3 bases not matched to a gene; V was cut back by 5 bases and J by 1 base. CDR3 in amino acids: CASSGQDRTDTQYF. The CDR3 nucleotides read TGTGCCAGCAGTGGACAGGACCGCACAGATACGCAGTATTTT.

This chain links TRBV7-9 with TRBJ1-6, with TRBD1 as a possible D gene (5 bases). Germline V gene lookup returns CDR1 SEHNR and CDR2 FQNEAQ (reference sequence). The V end lost 5 bases, the J end lost 11 bases, and 25 bases lay between the germline ends. The CDR3 has 17 amino acids. The CDR3 spells CASSDQGRGGQLAPLHF. DNA for the CDR3: TGTGCCAGCAGCGATCAAGGGCGGGGCGGTCAATTGGCACCCCTCCACTTT.

J is TRBJ1-1 and V is TRBV30; D unclear. Trimming stripped 1 base from V and 5 bases from J, with 23 bases between. This CDR3 region has 17 residues. Germline CDR1 and CDR2: GTSNPN and SVGIG (reference sequence). CDR3 residues: CAWSDAPWADPGTEAFF. The CDR3 DNA reads as TGTGCCTGGAGTGACGCCCCATGGGCAGACCCTGGTACTGAAGCTTTCTTT.

The rearrangement joins TRBV25-1 to TRBJ1-2, with TRBD1 identical over 7 bases. J lost 8 bases, V lost 0 bases, and 3 bases had no gene match. The CDR3 totals 13 residues. Germline CDR1 and CDR2: MGHDK and SYGVNS. The CDR3 spells CASSEYGTEGYTF. The CDR3 DNA follows: TGTGCCAGCAGTGAATACGGGACAGAGGGCTACACCTTC.